This T cell receptor (beta chain) was recorded in a study of blood T cells in healthy people across ages. The length of the CDR3 is 15 residues. The V gene lost 5 bases and the J gene lost 0 bases, with 8 bases spanning the gap. Germline CDR1 reads MNHEY; CDR2 reads SVGAGI. Alongside a J-beta primer mix, a sample-barcoded 5' primer served in a second PCR lasting about 7 to 11 cycles. MiXCR was run by TCRdb on the 5' RACE reads, yielding one entry per CDR3 protein. This sample has 550,000 to 800,000 distinct CDR3 sequences; under 25% occur once, and the top ten carry approximately 3.7%. The chain recombines TRBV6-5 with TRBJ2-6; D call uncertain. This clonotype originated in a man in his 70s in good health. Sequenced sample: blood. The CDR3 DNA follows: TGTGCCAGCAGTCGGACGGGCTCTGGGGCCAACGTCCTGACTTTC. Amino acid sequence: CASSRTGSGANVLTF.